The 16 T cell receptor delta chains below come from one sample, sequenced in a study of gammadelta T cells in human blood. TCRdb reanalysed the RT-PCR reads with CATT. The sample includes under 400 delta-chain clones, roughly a tenth of them seen just once. Material: non-Vgamma9Vdelta2 gamma-delta T cells from infant blood. The receptors shown here come from a human donor.

On this clone: With a far larger clone one base away, a read error is the likely cause. Within the sample, other DNA sequences also encode this same CDR3. The chain couples TRDV1 to TRDJ1; a possible D gene is TRDD3 (5 bases). Here the J gene was assigned by germline matching of the DNA, as TCRdb has none. CDR3 length: 18 amino acids. CDR1 is TSWWSYY and CDR2 is QGS in the germline V gene. CDR3: CALGKSQGRRSDTDKLIF. CDR3 DNA sequence: TGCGCTCTTGGGAAGTCCCAGGGGAGGAGGTCTGACACCGATAAACTCATCTTT.

The sample holds a few counts of this clone. A read error may be the cause here, since a much bigger clone is one base away. The chain links TRDV3 to TRDJ1, with D tentatively TRDD3 (8 bases). CDR3 size: 18 residues. Germline CDR1 TVYSNPD, CDR2 GDNSRS (reference sequence). Trimming removed 5 bases at V and 0 bases at J, with 28 bases between. CDR3 amino acids: CAVLPKVLGGRDTDKLIF. The CDR3 DNA reads as TGTGCCGTTCTTCCTAAGGTACTGGGGGGGCGAGACACCGATAAACTCATCTTT. Variable domain in full (rest from reference TRDV3 and TRDJ1): CDKVTQSSPDQTVASGSEVVLLCTYDTVYSNPDLFWYRIRPDYSFQFVFYGDNSRSEGADFTQGRFSVKHILTQKAFHLVISPVRTEDSATYYCAVLPKVLGGRDTDKLIFGKGTRVTVEP.

This clone was seen only a few times. It differs at one base from a far larger clone, so likely a read error. Other DNA sequences within the sample encode an identical CDR3. This chain links TRDV1 with TRDJ2; the match to TRDD2 covers 7 bases. The CDR3 has 20 amino acids. Per germline, CDR1 TSWWSYY and CDR2 QGS. Trimming at V came to 2 bases and at J to 3 bases, leaving 18 bases not matched to a gene. The CDR3 nucleotides are TGTGCTCTTGGGGAAGGGAGGGTTCCTACCCAATTGATGGTGACAGCACAACTCTTCTTT. Protein product: CALGEGRVPTQLMVTAQLFF.

This clone appeared a single time. A far larger clone lies a single base away; this is likely a read error. The chain links TRAV38-2/DV8 to TRDJ1; 9 nucleotides line up with TRDD3. Because TCRdb records no J gene, it was assigned here through a match of the DNA to germline. Germline V gives CDR1 TSESDYY, CDR2 QEAYKQQN. The CDR3 is made up of 23 amino acids. CDR3 region: CAYRSLGAEQVSWGMGYTNKLIF. DNA of the CDR3: TGTGCTTATAGGAGCCTAGGTGCAGAGCAAGTGAGCTGGGGGATGGGGTACACCAATAAACTCATCTTT.

This clone was seen more than once but under ten times. A far larger clone lies a single base away; this is likely a read error. The chain joins TRDV3 to TRDJ1; 8 nucleotides line up with TRDD3. V lost 2 bases, J lost 7 bases, and 15 bases stayed unmatched. This CDR3 is built from 15 residues. Germline CDR1 TVYSNPD, CDR2 GDNSRS (reference sequence). The CDR3 loop is CAFRPTLPLGVKLIF. The CDR3 region has the DNA TGTGCCTTTCGTCCTACGTTACCACTGGGGGTTAAACTCATCTTT.

For this clone: Since a much larger clone is just one base distant, this may be a read error. Within the sample, other DNA sequences also encode this same CDR3. V usage is TRDV1 and J usage is TRDJ1; TRDD3 matches 7 bases. This CDR3 has 22 amino acids. From germline, CDR1 is TSWWSYY and CDR2 QGS. V shed 0 bases and J 5 bases; nucleotides not matched to a gene: 27. Written as DNA, the CDR3 is TGTGCTCTTGGGGAACTACGTCGTCCCTACGCTGGGGGGTTACCCCCGGCTGATAAACTCATCTTT. Translated, it gives CALGELRRPYAGGLPPADKLIF.

In its sample, this clone ranks as large. This chain joins TRDV1 and TRDJ1; 7 bases agree with TRDD3. Trimming removed 5 bases from V and 1 base from J; junction bases left unmatched: 28. This CDR3 is 22 amino acids long. The germline CDR1 and CDR2 sequences are TSWWSYY and QGS. The DNA of the CDR3 is TGTGCTCTTGGGCACCCGCGAAAAATCCCGTACTGGGGATCAAGAGGCACCGATAAACTCATCTTT. It yields the protein CALGHPRKIPYWGSRGTDKLIF.

Worth noting for this clone: It may be a read error: a sequence one base away is much more abundant. V gene TRDV3 combines with J gene TRDJ1; 7 nucleotides match TRDD3. The J gene, not given by TCRdb, was assigned here from a germline match of the nucleotide sequence. The V segment lost 2 bases and the J segment 1 base; nucleotides outside the gene matches: 19. There are 18 residues in the CDR3. Germline V gene lookup returns CDR1 TVYSNPD and CDR2 GDNSRS (reference sequence). This CDR3 is CAFGHPVLGPMATDKLIF. The CDR3 coding sequence is TGTGCCTTTGGTCATCCTGTACTGGGGCCGATGGCCACCGATAAACTCATCTTT. Combining the CDR3 with reference TRDV3 and TRDJ1 gives the whole variable domain CDKVTQSSPDQTVASGSEVVLLCTYDTVYSNPDLFWYRIRPDYSFQFVFYGDNSRSEGADFTQGRFSVKHILTQKAFHLVISPVRTEDSATYYCAFGHPVLGPMATDKLIFGKGTRVTVEP.

In its sample, this clone was seen a few times. V is TRDV1 and J is TRDJ1, with 9 bases aligning to TRDD3. The CDR3 runs 20 residues. The junction had 22 bases not matched to a gene; V was cut back by 8 bases and J by 0 bases. Germline-derived CDR1 and CDR2 are TSWWSYY and QGS. The CDR3 sequence is CALWGSWAGGFYPYTDKLIF. The CDR3 bases are TGTGCTCTTTGGGGGTCCTGGGCTGGGGGATTCTACCCGTACACCGATAAACTCATCTTT.

This clone was observed a few times. A much larger clonotype is one base distant, so this may be a read error. The V call is TRDV1, the J call TRDJ3; D is possibly TRDD2 (7 bases). The germline gives CDR1 TSWWSYY, CDR2 QGS. The CDR3 length is 19 residues. CDR3 amino acids: CARGEGFLQPGEDTRQMFF. The CDR3 DNA follows: TGTGCTCGTGGGGAGGGGTTCCTACAGCCGGGGGAGGACACCCGACAGATGTTTTTC.

This clone was counted only a few times. The sample has other DNA sequences that encode this CDR3 too. This chain joins TRDV1 and TRDJ1; TRDD2 aligns across 7 bases. The CDR3 covers 17 residues. Trimming cost V 7 bases and J 0 bases; bases outside gene matches: 14. Germline loops: CDR1 TSWWSYY, CDR2 QGS. CDR3 in amino acids: CALDIPTGGTYTDKLIF. CDR3 bases: TGTGCTCTTGACATTCCTACCGGGGGTACGTACACCGATAAACTCATCTTT.

Judged by abundance, this clone is large. The rearrangement joins TRDV1 to TRDJ1; 10 bases match TRDD3. The V gene end was trimmed by 5 bases and the J gene end by 4 bases; junction bases not matched to a gene: 25. There are 21 residues in the CDR3. CDR1 is TSWWSYY, CDR2 QGS, per germline. The CDR3 DNA follows: TGTGCTCTTGGGACCCCGCTTCCTACGAATGTGGGGGGATACGGAGTCGATAAACTCATCTTT. Protein product: CALGTPLPTNVGGYGVDKLIF.

Relative to its sample, this clone is large. The chain uses TRDV1 and TRDJ1; 8 bases align to TRDD3. The junction had 26 bases not matched to a gene; V was cut back by 5 bases and J by 0 bases. This CDR3 is 22 amino acids long. Germline-derived CDR1 and CDR2 are TSWWSYY and QGS. CDR3 sequence reads: CALGSCLRRVLGDPSYTDKLIF. CDR3 nucleotides: TGTGCTCTTGGGTCCTGTCTACGACGGGTCTTGGGGGATCCTTCGTACACCGATAAACTCATCTTT.

In its sample, this clone is hyperexpanded. Different DNA sequences within this sample yield the same CDR3. The gene calls are TRDV3 and TRDJ1, with D possibly TRDD2 on 5 matching bases. V was cut by 5 bases and J by 0 bases, with 31 bases left in between. Germline CDR1 is TVYSNPD and CDR2 is GDNSRS (reference sequence). CDR3 length: 19 amino acids. The CDR3 DNA follows: TGTGCCGGGCGATCTTCCCACAACCATACCCCTGAGTACACCGATAAACTCATCTTT. Translated, it gives CAGRSSHNHTPEYTDKLIF. The full variable domain, rest sourced from reference TRDV3 and TRDJ1, is CDKVTQSSPDQTVASGSEVVLLCTYDTVYSNPDLFWYRIRPDYSFQFVFYGDNSRSEGADFTQGRFSVKHILTQKAFHLVISPVRTEDSATYYCAGRSSHNHTPEYTDKLIFGKGTRVTVEP.

Within the sample, this clone is hyperexpanded. The same CDR3 can be traced to other DNA sequences in this sample. V is TRDV1 and J is TRDJ2, with D tentatively TRDD2 (5 bases). The CDR3 contains 19 residues. V was cut by 2 bases and J by 5 bases, with 24 bases left in between. Germline CDR1 and CDR2: TSWWSYY and QGS. CDR3 nucleotides: TGTGCTCTTGGGGAAAGGAGCCTACCCACGGTCGGAGTCACAGCACAACTCTTCTTT. Amino acid sequence: CALGERSLPTVGVTAQLFF.

A note on this clone: This may come from a read error, since a much larger clone is one base off. The chain is built from TRDV1 and TRDJ1; possibly TRDD2 for D (6 bases). No J segment appears in TCRdb, so it was assigned here by matching the sequence to germline. The CDR3 has 17 amino acids. Trimming took off 3 bases at V and 6 bases at J, with 23 bases between the two ends. Germline V CDR1 and CDR2: TSWWSYY, QGS. The CDR3 here is CALGDLPTLADANKLIF. Written as DNA, the CDR3 is TGTGCTCTTGGGGACCTTCCAACACTGGCGGATGCGAATAAACTCATCTTT.